Listed below are T cell receptor beta chains from one sample, sequenced in a study of blood T cell repertoires in COVID-19. The data were produced by immunoSEQ multiplex PCR, yet TCRdb's version contains in-frame clones alone and is incomplete. This table holds some 140,000 clones, about four fifths found once. Sequenced input: peripheral blood. The source is a woman in her seventies with COVID-19, enrolled during active disease. Both conserved end residues are part of each CDR3. Fields, in order: D gene, V gene, J gene, clone size, CDR3 protein, CDR3 DNA. D genes are given only for firm matches. Clone size is not always given. Where it is, it says once, few, many or a class for expanded clones.

.	TRBV6-5	TRBJ1-5	few	CASKTVGQPQHF	TGTGCCAGCAAGACAGTCGGTCAGCCCCAGCATTTT
.	TRBV29-1	TRBJ1-5	.	CSVGSEGKPQHF	TGCAGCGTTGGCTCAGAGGGTAAGCCCCAGCATTTT
.	TRBV19	TRBJ1-1	.	CASSSSRGNLNTEAFF	TGTGCCAGTAGTTCCTCCCGAGGCAACCTGAACACTGAAGCTTTCTTT
.	TRBV5-1	TRBJ1-1	.	CASSPLRQDSMNTEAFF	TGCGCCAGCAGCCCCCTACGACAGGACTCGATGAACACTGAAGCTTTCTTT
TRBD1	TRBV19	TRBJ1-2	.	CASDTTGRRGYTF	TGTGCCAGCGACACGACAGGGCGCCGGGGCTACACCTTC
.	TRBV19	TRBJ1-2	.	CASRRPGQSYGYTF	TGTGCCAGTAGACGACCGGGACAAAGCTATGGCTACACCTTC
.	TRBV5-6	TRBJ2-5	.	CASSPVLGGQETQYF	TGTGCCAGCAGCCCAGTCCTGGGGGGTCAAGAGACCCAGTACTTC
.	TRBV5-1	TRBJ1-4	.	CASSTLGPYAEKLFF	TGCGCCAGCAGCACCCTAGGTCCGTACGCAGAAAAACTGTTTTTT
.	TRBV7-8	TRBJ2-3	.	CASNERRGPTDTQYF	TGTGCCAGCAACGAAAGGAGGGGGCCGACAGATACGCAGTATTTT
TRBD1	TRBV5-1	TRBJ2-1	.	CASSRDRGYNEQFF	TGCGCCAGCAGCCGGGACAGGGGCTACAATGAGCAGTTCTTC
.	TRBV6-6	TRBJ2-3	.	CASSYRVSTDTQYF	TGTGCCAGCAGTTACCGAGTCTCCACAGATACGCAGTATTTT
.	TRBV19	TRBJ1-3	few	CASSIIGGSGNTIYF	TGTGCCAGTAGTATAATCGGGGGCTCTGGAAACACCATATATTTT
TRBD1	TRBV25-1	TRBJ2-3	.	CASSEKRQGAGDTQYF	TGTGCCAGCAGTGAAAAAAGACAGGGGGCAGGGGATACGCAGTATTTT
.	TRBV28	TRBJ1-3	.	CASSLQGENTIYF	TGTGCCAGCAGTTTACAGGGCGAAAACACCATATATTTT
.	TRBV5-6	TRBJ1-5	.	CASSLSRGMGNQPQHF	TGTGCCAGCAGCTTGTCTCGGGGTATGGGCAATCAGCCCCAGCATTTT
.	TRBV7-8	TRBJ1-4	.	CASSLTRTEDNEKLFF	TGTGCCAGCAGCTTAACCAGGACAGAAGATAATGAAAAACTGTTTTTT
.	TRBV4-1	TRBJ1-2	few	CASSPVVRQRTNYGYTF	TGCGCCAGCAGCCCAGTGGTGAGGCAGAGGACTAACTATGGCTACACCTTC
TRBD1	TRBV12-3/TRBV12-4	TRBJ1-2	.	CASSLQGLYGYTF	TGTGCCAGCAGTCTACAGGGGCTCTATGGCTACACCTTC
.	TRBV7-2	TRBJ2-5	.	CASSLAPGGGQETQYF	TGTGCCAGCAGCTTAGCTCCGGGCGGAGGCCAAGAGACCCAGTACTTC
TRBD2	TRBV4-2	TRBJ2-1	.	CASSQDFGSDLLAGGRFDEQFF	TGTGCCAGCAGCCAAGATTTCGGAAGCGATTTACTAGCGGGGGGGCGGTTCGATGAGCAGTTCTTC
TRBD1	TRBV6-5	TRBJ1-2	.	CASSSGQKGYTF	TGTGCCAGCAGTTCGGGACAGAAGGGCTACACCTTC
TRBD1	TRBV6-2/TRBV6-3	TRBJ1-5	.	CASSTPRTGVNQPQHF	TGTGCCAGCAGTACGCCTCGCACAGGGGTAAATCAGCCCCAGCATTTT
TRBD2	TRBV5-1	TRBJ2-3	once	CASSYEGTSPTDTQYF	TGCGCCAGCAGCTATGAGGGGACTAGCCCCACAGATACGCAGTATTTT
TRBD1	TRBV6-5	TRBJ1-4	few	CASSSRDRDYEKLFF	TGTGCCAGCAGTAGCAGGGACAGAGACTATGAAAAACTGTTTTTT
.	TRBV10-3	TRBJ1-2	once	CAISLGAAPLYTF	TGTGCCATCAGCTTGGGCGCCGCCCCGTTGTATACCTTC
TRBD1	TRBV7-9	TRBJ1-2	.	CASSLLAGGDYGYTF	TGTGCCAGCAGCTTACTGGCAGGGGGCGATTATGGCTACACCTTC
TRBD2	TRBV4-2	TRBJ2-3	.	CASSQGSGGGTDTQYF	TGTGCCAGCAGCCAAGGTAGCGGGGGGGGCACAGATACGCAGTATTTT
TRBD1	TRBV3-1/TRBV3-2	TRBJ1-1	.	CASSPTTGATGTEAFF	TGTGCCAGCAGCCCAACAACAGGGGCCACGGGCACTGAAGCTTTCTTT
.	TRBV4-3	TRBJ2-7	.	CASSHLVGQEGEQYF	TGCGCCAGCAGCCACCTAGTCGGGCAAGAGGGCGAGCAGTACTTC
TRBD2	TRBV5-4	TRBJ2-5	.	CASSRLAGGGETQYF	TGTGCCAGCAGCCGACTAGCGGGGGGGGGTGAGACCCAGTACTTC
TRBD2	TRBV7-8	TRBJ2-5	.	CASSLLAGGPGGETQYF	TGTGCCAGCAGCTTACTAGCGGGGGGCCCGGGGGGAGAGACCCAGTACTTC
TRBD2	TRBV14	TRBJ2-1	few	CASSLSSGGWNEQFF	TGTGCCAGCAGCTTATCTAGCGGGGGTTGGAATGAGCAGTTCTTC
TRBD1	TRBV28	TRBJ1-2	.	CASSLLSGTGDFRGYTF	TGTGCCAGCAGTTTATTAAGTGGGACAGGGGATTTTCGCGGCTACACCTTC
TRBD2	TRBV6-5	TRBJ2-1	.	CASTPGGLAYNEQFF	TGTGCCAGCACCCCCGGGGGACTAGCGTATAATGAGCAGTTCTTC
.	TRBV18	TRBJ1-4	few	CASSPRSGEKLFF	TGTGCCAGCTCACCGCGGAGTGGCGAAAAACTGTTTTTT
TRBD2	TRBV18	TRBJ2-4	.	CASSPQSSGGLLAKNIQYF	TGTGCCAGCTCACCACAATCTAGCGGAGGGCTCTTAGCCAAAAACATTCAGTACTTC
TRBD1	TRBV10-3	TRBJ2-7	.	CAISESWDRRHYEQYF	TGTGCCATCAGTGAGTCGTGGGACAGGCGACACTACGAGCAGTACTTC
.	TRBV4-1	TRBJ1-2	.	CASSLAGGYTF	TGCGCCAGCAGCCTGGCCGGGGGCTACACCTTC
.	TRBV20-1	TRBJ2-7	few	CSASRGWNEQYF	TGCAGTGCTAGTAGAGGGTGGAACGAGCAGTACTTC
.	TRBV11-2	TRBJ1-1	.	CASSLAAQGGAEAFF	TGTGCCAGCAGCTTAGCTGCTCAGGGAGGGGCTGAAGCTTTCTTT
TRBD1	TRBV10-3	TRBJ2-7	few	CAIRDREGEQYF	TGTGCCATCAGAGACAGGGAAGGCGAGCAGTACTTC
.	TRBV3-1/TRBV3-2	TRBJ1-1	.	CASSQVDSNTEAFF	TGTGCCAGCAGCCAAGTGGACAGCAACACTGAAGCTTTCTTT
TRBD1	TRBV29-1	TRBJ2-1	.	CSVRGQGANEQFF	TGCAGCGTGAGGGGACAGGGGGCGAATGAGCAGTTCTTC
.	TRBV6-5	TRBJ2-5	.	CASSRELKTQYF	TGTGCCAGCAGCAGGGAATTGAAGACCCAGTACTTC
.	TRBV7-2	TRBJ1-5	.	CASSLELDNQPQHF	TGTGCCAGCAGCTTAGAGTTAGACAATCAGCCCCAGCATTTT
.	TRBV5-4	TRBJ1-1	.	CASSLGPYLNTEAFF	TGTGCCAGCAGCTTGGGTCCCTATCTGAACACTGAAGCTTTCTTT